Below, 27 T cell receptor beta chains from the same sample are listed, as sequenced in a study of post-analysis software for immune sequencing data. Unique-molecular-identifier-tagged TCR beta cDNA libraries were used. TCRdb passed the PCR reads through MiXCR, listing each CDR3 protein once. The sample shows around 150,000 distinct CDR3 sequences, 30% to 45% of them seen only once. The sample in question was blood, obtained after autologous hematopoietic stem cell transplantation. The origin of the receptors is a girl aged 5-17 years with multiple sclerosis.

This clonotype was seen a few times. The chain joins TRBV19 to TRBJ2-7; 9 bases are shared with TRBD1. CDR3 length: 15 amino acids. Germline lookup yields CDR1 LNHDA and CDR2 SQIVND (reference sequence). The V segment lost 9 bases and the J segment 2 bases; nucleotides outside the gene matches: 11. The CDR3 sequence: CASRWATGGAYEQYF. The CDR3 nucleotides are TGTGCCAGCCGCTGGGCGACAGGGGGAGCCTACGAGCAGTACTTC.

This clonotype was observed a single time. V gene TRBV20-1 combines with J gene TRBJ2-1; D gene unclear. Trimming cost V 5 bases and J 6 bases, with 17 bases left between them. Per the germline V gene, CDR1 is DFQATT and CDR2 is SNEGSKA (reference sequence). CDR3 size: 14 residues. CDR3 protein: CSASRAQIPNEQFF. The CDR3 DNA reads TGCAGTGCTTCTCGGGCCCAGATCCCCAATGAGCAGTTCTTC.

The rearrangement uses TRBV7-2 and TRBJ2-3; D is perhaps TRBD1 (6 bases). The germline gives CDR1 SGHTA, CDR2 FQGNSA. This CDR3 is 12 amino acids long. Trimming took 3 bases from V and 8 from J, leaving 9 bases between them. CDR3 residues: CASSLQGGTQYF. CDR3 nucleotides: TGTGCCAGCAGCTTGCAAGGGGGTACGCAGTATTTT. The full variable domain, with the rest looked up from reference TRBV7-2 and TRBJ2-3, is GAGVSQSPSNKVTEKGKDVELRCDPISGHTALYWYRQSLGQGLEFLIYFQGNSAPDKSGLPSDRFSAERTGGSVSTLTIQRTQQEDSAVYLCASSLQGGTQYFGPGTRLTVL.

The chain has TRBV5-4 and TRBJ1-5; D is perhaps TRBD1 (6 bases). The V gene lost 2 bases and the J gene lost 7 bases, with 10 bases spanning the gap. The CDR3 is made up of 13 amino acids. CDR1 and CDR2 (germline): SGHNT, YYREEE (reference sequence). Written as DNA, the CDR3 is TGTGCCAGCAGCTTTAACGGGGGCCAGCCCCAGCATTTT. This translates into CASSFNGGQPQHF. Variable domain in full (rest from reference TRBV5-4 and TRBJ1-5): ETGVTQSPTHLIKTRGQQVTLRCSSQSGHNTVSWYQQALGQGPQFIFQYYREEENGRGNFPPRFSGLQFPNYSSELNVNALELDDSALYLCASSFNGGQPQHFGDGTRLSIL.

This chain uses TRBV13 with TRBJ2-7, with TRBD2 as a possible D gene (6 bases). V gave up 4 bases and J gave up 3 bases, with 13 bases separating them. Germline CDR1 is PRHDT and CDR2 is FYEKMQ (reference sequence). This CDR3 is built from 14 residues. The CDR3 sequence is CASSSSDHDYEQYF. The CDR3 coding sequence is TGTGCCAGCAGCTCTAGCGACCACGACTACGAGCAGTACTTC.

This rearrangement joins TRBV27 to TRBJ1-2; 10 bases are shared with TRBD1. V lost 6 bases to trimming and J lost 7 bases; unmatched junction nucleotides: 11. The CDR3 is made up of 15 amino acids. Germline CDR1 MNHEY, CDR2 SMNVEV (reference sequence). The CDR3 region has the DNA TGTGCCAGCAGGGGATGGGGACAGGGGAATGGTGGCTACACCTTC. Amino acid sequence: CASRGWGQGNGGYTF.

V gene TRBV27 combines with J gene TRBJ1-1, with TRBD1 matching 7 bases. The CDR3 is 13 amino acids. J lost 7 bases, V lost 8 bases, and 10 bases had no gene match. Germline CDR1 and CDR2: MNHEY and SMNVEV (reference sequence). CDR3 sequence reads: CASGLAGGIEAFF. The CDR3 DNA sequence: TGTGCCAGCGGCCTCGCAGGGGGGATTGAAGCTTTCTTT.

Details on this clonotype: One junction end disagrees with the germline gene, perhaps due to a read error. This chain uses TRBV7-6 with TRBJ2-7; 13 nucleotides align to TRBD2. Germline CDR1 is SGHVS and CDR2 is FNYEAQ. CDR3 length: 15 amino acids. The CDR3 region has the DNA TGTACCAGCAGCTCCGGACTAGCGGGAGAAGGCGAGCAGTACTTC. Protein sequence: CTSSSGLAGEGEQYF.

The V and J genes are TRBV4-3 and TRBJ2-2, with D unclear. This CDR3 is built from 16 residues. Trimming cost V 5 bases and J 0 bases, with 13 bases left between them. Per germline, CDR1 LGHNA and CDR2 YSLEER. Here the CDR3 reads CASSYKASANTGELFF. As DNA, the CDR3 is TGCGCCAGCAGCTACAAGGCTTCGGCGAACACCGGGGAGCTGTTTTTT.

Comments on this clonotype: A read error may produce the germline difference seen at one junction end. The CDR3 reads CACSSTGTYEQYF. The DNA of the CDR3 is TGTGCCTGCAGCTCGACAGGTACCTACGAGCAGTACTTC. V is TRBV13 and J is TRBJ2-7; possible D gene TRBD1, 6 bases. CDR1 and CDR2 from the germline V gene are PRHDT and FYEKMQ (reference sequence). The CDR3 is 13 amino acids.

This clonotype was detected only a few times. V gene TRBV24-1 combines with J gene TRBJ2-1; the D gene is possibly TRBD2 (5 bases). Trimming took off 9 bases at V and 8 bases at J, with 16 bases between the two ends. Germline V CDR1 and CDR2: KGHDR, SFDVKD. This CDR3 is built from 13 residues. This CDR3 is CATRGPPSDEQFF. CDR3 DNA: TGTGCCACCCGGGGTCCCCCATCCGATGAGCAGTTCTTC.

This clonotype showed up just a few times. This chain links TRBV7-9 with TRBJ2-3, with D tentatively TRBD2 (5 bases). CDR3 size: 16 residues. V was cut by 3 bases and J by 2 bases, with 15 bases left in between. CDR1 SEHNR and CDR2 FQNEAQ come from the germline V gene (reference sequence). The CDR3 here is CASSFSSGRLTDTQYF. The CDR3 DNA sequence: TGTGCCAGCAGCTTTTCAAGCGGACGTCTCACAGATACGCAGTATTTT.

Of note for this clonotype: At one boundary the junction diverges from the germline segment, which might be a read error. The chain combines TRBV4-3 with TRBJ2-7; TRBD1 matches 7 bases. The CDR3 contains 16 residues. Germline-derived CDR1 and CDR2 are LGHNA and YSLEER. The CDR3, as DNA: TGCGCCGGCAGCCAAACGACAGGCCCAGGGGGCTACGAGCAGTACTTC. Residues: CAGSQTTGPGGYEQYF.

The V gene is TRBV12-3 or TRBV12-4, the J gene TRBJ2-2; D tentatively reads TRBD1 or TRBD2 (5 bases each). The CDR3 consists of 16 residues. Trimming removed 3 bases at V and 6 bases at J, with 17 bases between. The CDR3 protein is CASSFQGEMDSGELFF. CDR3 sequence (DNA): TGTGCCAGCAGTTTTCAGGGAGAGATGGACTCCGGGGAGCTGTTTTTT.

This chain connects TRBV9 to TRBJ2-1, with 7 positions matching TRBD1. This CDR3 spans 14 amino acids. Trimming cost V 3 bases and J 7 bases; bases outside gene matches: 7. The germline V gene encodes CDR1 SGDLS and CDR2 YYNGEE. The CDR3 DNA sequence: TGTGCCAGCAGCGGAGGGGGCTTGGGAAATGAGCAGTTCTTC. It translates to CASSGGGLGNEQFF.

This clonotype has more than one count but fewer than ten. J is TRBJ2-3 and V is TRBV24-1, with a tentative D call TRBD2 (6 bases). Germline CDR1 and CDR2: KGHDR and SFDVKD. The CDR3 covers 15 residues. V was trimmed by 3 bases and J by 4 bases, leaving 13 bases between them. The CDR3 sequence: CATSDLNREPDTQYF. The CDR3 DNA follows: TGTGCCACCAGTGATCTTAACCGGGAGCCAGATACGCAGTATTTT.

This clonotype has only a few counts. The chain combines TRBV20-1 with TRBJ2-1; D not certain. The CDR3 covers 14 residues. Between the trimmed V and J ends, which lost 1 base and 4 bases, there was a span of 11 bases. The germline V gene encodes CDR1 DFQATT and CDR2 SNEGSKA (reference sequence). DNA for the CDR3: TGCAGTGCTAGAGCGGGTATGGAGTACAATGAGCAGTTCTTC. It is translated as CSARAGMEYNEQFF.

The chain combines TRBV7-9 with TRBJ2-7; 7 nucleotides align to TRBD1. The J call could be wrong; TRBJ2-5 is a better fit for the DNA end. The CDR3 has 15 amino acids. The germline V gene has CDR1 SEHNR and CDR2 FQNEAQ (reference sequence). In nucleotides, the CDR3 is TGTGCCAGCAGCTCCGGACAGGATACACAAGAGACCCAGTACTTC. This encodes CASSSGQDTQETQYF.

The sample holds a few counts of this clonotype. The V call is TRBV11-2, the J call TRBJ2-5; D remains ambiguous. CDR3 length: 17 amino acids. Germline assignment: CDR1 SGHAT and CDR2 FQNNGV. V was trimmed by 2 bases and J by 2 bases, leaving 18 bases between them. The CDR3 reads CASSLRGVSRLQETQYF. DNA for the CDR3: TGTGCCAGCAGCTTACGAGGAGTAAGCAGGCTGCAAGAGACCCAGTACTTC.

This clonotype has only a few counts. As DNA, the CDR3 is TGTGCCAGCAGCGTAGTCGGCGCGCTGTCTGGGGCCAACGTCCTGACTTTC. Encoded protein: CASSVVGALSGANVLTF. The V and J genes are TRBV9 and TRBJ2-6; no clear D gene. CDR1 is SGDLS and CDR2 is YYNGEE in the germline V gene. The CDR3 covers 17 residues. V was pared by 0 bases and J by 1 base, with 11 bases between.

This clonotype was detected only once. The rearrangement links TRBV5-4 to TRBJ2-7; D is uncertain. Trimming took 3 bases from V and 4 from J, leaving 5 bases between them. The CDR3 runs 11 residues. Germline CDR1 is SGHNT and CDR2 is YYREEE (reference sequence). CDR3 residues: CASSSHYEQYF. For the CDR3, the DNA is TGTGCCAGCAGCTCCCATTACGAGCAGTACTTC.

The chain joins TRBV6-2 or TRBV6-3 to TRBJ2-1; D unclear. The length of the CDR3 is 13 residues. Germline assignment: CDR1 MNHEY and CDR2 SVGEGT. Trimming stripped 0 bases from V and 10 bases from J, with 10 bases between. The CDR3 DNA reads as TGTGCCAGCAGTTACTCTTTGTTTACAGAGCAGTTCTTC. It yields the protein CASSYSLFTEQFF.

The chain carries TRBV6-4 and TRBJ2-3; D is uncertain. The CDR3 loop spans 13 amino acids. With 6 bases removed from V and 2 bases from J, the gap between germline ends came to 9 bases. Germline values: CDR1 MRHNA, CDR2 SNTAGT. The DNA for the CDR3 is TGTGCCAGCAGCGAACGAGACACAGATACGCAGTATTTT. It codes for CASSERDTDTQYF.

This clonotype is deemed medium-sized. CDR3: CASSYSSASTTYEQYF. The CDR3 bases are TGTGCCAGCAGTTACTCGTCGGCTAGCACGACGTACGAGCAGTACTTC. The chain couples TRBV6-5 to TRBJ2-7, with a weak D call TRBD2 (5 bases). The CDR3 totals 16 residues. Germline V lookup: CDR1 MNHEY, CDR2 SVGAGI. V was pared by 0 bases and J by 4 bases, with 16 bases between.

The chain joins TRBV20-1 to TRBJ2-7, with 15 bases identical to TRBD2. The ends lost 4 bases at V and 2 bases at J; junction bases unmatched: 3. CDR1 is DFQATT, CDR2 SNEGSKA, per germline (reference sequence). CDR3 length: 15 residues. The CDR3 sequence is CSAKGLAGGTYEQYF. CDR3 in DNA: TGCAGTGCTAAGGGACTAGCGGGAGGCACCTACGAGCAGTACTTC.

The CDR3, as DNA: TGTGCCAGCAACCAAACCCCCGGGACTAGCTGGAATACGCAGTATTTT. Its protein is CASNQTPGTSWNTQYF. V usage is TRBV28 and J usage is TRBJ2-3; 9 positions match TRBD2. Germline CDR1 reads MDHEN; CDR2 reads SYDVKM. Trimming removed 7 bases from V and 7 bases from J; junction bases left unmatched: 15. The CDR3 runs to 16 residues.

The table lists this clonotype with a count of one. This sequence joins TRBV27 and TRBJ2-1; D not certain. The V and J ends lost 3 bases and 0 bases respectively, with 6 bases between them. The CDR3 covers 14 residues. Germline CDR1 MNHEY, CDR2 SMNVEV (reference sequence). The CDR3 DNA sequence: TGTGCCAGCAGTTTTTTAAGCTCCTACAATGAGCAGTTCTTC. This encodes CASSFLSSYNEQFF.